Detailed here is one TCR beta chain. This entry is derived from a study of CD8+ T cells in alopecia areata. Extracted RNA was reverse transcribed, and the resulting cDNA served as sequencing template. Assay: immunoSEQ multiplex PCR; the TCRdb copy retains only in-frame clones and omits some. Of 140,000 to 150,000 clones in the sample, about three fifths were seen once. CDR1 and CDR2 (germline): SNHLY, FYNNEI. There are 17 residues in the CDR3. The V gene lost 6 bases and the J gene lost 1 base, with 16 bases spanning the gap. The rearrangement links TRBV2 to TRBJ2-6, with D unresolved. The origin of this receptor is a human donor with alopecia areata. Here the sequenced sample was CD4+ T cells sorted from blood, taken at week 0. CDR3 nucleotides: TGTGCCAGCAGAGGCCAAGCGTTGCGATCTGGGGCCAACGTCCTGACTTTC. It translates to CASRGQALRSGANVLTF.